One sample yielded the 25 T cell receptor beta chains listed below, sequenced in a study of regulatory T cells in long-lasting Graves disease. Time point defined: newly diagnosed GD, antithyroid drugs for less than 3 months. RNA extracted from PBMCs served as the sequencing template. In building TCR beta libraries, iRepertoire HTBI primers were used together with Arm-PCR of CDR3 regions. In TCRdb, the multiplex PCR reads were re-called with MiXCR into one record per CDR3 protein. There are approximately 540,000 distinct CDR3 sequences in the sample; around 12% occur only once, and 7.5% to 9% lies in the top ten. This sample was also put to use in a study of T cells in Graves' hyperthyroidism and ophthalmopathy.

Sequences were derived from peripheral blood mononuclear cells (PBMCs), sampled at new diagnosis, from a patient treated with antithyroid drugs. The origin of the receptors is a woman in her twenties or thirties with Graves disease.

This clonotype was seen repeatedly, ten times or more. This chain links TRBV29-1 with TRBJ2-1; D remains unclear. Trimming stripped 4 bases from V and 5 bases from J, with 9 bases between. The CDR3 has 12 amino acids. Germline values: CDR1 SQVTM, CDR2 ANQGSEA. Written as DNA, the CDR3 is TGCAGCGTTGTTTTGTGGGACAATGAGCAGTTCTTC. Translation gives CSVVLWDNEQFF.

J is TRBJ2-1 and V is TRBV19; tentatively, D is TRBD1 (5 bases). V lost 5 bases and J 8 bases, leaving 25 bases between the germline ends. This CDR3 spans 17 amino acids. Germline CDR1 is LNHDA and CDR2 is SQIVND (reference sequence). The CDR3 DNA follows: TGTGCCAGTAGTTTTACAAGGGGCGGCTACACAATGGATGAGCAGTTCTTC. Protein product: CASSFTRGGYTMDEQFF.

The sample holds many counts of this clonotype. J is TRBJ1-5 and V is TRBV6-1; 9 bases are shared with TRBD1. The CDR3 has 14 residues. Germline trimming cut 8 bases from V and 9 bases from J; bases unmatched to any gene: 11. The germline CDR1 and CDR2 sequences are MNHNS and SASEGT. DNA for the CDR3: TGTGCCAGCGTTCCGGGACAGGGCCGATGGCCCCAGCATTTT. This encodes CASVPGQGRWPQHF.

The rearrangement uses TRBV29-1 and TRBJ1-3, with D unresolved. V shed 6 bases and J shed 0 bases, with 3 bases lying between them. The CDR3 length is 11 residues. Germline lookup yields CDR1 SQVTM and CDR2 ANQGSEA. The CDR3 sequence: CSVYSGNTIYF. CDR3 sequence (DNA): TGCAGCGTATACTCTGGAAACACCATATATTTT.

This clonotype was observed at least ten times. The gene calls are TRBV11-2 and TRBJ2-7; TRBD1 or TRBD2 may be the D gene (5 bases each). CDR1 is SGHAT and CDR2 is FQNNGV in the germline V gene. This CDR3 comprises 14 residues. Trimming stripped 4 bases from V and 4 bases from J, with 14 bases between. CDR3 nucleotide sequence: TGTGCCAGCAGCTCCGCATTGAGGGGATACGAGCAGTACTTC. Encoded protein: CASSSALRGYEQYF.

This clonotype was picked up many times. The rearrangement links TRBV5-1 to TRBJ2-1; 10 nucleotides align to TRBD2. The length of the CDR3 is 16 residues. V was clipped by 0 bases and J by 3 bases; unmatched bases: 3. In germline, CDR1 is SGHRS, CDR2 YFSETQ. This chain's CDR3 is CASSLEIAGGYNEQFF. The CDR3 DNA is TGCGCCAGCAGCTTGGAGATAGCGGGAGGCTACAATGAGCAGTTCTTC.

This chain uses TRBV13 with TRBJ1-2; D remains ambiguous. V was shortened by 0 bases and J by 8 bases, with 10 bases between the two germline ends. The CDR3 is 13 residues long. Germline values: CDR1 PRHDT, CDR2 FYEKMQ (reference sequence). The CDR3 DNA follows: TGTGCCAGCAGCTTAGGCGTCGGCCGCGGCTACACCTTC. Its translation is CASSLGVGRGYTF.

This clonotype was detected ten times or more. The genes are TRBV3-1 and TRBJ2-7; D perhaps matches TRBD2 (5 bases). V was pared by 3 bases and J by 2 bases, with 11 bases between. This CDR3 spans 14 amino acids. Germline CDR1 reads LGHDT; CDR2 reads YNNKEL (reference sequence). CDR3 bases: TGTGCCAGCAGCCAGGGTACTAGAACCTACGAGCAGTACTTC. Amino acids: CASSQGTRTYEQYF.

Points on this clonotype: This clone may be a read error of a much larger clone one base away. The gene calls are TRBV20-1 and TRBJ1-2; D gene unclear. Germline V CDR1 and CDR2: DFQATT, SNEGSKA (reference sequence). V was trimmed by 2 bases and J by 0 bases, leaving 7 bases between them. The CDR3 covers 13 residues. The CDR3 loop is CSARPKANYGYTF. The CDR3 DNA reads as TGCAGTGCTAGACCCAAAGCTAACTATGGCTACACCTTC.

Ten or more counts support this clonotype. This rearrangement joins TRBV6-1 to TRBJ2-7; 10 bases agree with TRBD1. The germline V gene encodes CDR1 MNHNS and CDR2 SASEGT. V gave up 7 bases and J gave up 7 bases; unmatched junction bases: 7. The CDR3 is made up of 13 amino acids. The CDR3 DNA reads TGTGCCAGCATGGGGACAGGGGTGGGGGAGCAGTACTTC. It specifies CASMGTGVGEQYF.

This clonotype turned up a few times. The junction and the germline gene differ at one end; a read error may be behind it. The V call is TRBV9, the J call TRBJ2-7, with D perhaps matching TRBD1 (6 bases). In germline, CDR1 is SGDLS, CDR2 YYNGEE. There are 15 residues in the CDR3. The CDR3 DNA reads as TGTGCCAGCAGCGTAGAGTCAGGGGCCTCCCACGAGCAGTACTTC. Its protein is CASSVESGASHEQYF.

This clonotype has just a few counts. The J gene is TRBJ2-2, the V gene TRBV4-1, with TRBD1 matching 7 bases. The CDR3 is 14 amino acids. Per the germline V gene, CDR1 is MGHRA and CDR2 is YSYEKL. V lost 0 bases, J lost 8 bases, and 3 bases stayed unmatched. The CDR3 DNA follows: TGCGCCAGCAGCCAAGAGGGACAGACAGGGGAGCTGTTTTTT. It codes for CASSQEGQTGELFF.

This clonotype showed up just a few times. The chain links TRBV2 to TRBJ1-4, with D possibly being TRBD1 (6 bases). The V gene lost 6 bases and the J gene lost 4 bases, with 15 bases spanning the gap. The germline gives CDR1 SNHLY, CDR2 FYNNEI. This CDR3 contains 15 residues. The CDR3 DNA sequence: TGTGCCAGCAGAGAAACGGGGGGCTTTAATGAAAAACTGTTTTTT. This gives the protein CASRETGGFNEKLFF.

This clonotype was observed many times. The CDR3 nucleotides read TGTGCCAGCAGCCTCCAAAGACAGGGGTCTTACGAGCAGTACTTC. This codes for CASSLQRQGSYEQYF. The genes are TRBV11-2 and TRBJ2-7; TRBD1 aligns across 8 bases. V dropped 5 bases and J dropped 4; count of bases not matched to a gene: 10. The germline V gene encodes CDR1 SGHAT and CDR2 FQNNGV. The CDR3 covers 15 residues.

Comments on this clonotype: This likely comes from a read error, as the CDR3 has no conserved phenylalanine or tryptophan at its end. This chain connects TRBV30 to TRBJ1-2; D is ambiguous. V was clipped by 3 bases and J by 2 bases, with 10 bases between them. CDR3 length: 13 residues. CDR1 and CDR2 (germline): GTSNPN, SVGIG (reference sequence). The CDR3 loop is CAWRSQENYGYTL. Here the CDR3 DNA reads TGTGCCTGGAGGTCTCAGGAAAACTATGGCTACACCTTG.

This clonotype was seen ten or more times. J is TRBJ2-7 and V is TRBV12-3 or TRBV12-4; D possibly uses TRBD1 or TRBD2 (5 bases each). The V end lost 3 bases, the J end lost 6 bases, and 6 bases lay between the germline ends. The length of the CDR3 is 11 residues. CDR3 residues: CASSLRGEQYF. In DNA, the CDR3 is TGTGCCAGCAGTTTGAGGGGCGAGCAGTACTTC.

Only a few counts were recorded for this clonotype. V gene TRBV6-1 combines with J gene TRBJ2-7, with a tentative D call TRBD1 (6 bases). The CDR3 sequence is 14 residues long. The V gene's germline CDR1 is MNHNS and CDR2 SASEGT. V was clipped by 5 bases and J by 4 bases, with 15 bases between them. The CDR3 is CASSTPGRGYEQYF. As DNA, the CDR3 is TGTGCCAGCAGTACACCGGGCAGGGGATACGAGCAGTACTTC.

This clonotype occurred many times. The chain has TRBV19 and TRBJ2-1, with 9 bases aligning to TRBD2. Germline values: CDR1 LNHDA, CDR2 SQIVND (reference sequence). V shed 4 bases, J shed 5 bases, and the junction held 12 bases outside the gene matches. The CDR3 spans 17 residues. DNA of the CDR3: TGTGCCAGTAGTAAGCGGCTAGCGGGGTACGCCAACAATGAGCAGTTCTTC. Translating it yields CASSKRLAGYANNEQFF.

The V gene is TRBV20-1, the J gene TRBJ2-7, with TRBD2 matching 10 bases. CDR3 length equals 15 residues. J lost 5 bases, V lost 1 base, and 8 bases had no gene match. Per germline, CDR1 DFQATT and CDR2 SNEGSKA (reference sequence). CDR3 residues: CSARALAGVVHEQYF. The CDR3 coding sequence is TGCAGTGCTAGAGCCCTAGCGGGAGTAGTCCACGAGCAGTACTTC.

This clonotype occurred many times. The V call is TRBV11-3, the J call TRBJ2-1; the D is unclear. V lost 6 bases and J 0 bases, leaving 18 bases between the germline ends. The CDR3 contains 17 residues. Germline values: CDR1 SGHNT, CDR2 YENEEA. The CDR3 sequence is CASSRTGRPSSYNEQFF. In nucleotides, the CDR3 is TGTGCCAGCAGTCGCACCGGGCGGCCGAGCTCCTACAATGAGCAGTTCTTC. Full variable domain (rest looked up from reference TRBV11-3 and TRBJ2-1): EAGVVQSPRYKIIEKKQPVAFWCNPISGHNTLYWYLQNLGQGPELLIRYENEEAVDDSQLPKDRFSAERLKGVDSTLKIQPAELGDSAVYLCASSRTGRPSSYNEQFFGPGTRLTVL.

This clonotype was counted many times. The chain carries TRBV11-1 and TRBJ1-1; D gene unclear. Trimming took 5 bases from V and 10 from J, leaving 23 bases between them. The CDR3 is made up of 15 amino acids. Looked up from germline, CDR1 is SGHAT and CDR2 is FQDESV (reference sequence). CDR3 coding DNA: TGTGCCAGCAGCCCTCCCAACCCCAATCATATTGGAGCTTTCTTT. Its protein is CASSPPNPNHIGAFF.

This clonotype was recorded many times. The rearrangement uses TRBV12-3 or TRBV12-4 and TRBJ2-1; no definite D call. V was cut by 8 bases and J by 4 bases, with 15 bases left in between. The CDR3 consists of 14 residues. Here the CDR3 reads CASGIPSRYNEQFF. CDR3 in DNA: TGTGCCAGCGGAATCCCGAGCAGGTACAATGAGCAGTTCTTC.

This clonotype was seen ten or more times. CDR3 protein: CASSYGTATYNEQFF. The CDR3 coding sequence is TGTGCCAGCAGTTACGGGACTGCCACCTACAATGAGCAGTTCTTC. V usage is TRBV6-2 or TRBV6-3 and J usage is TRBJ2-1, with D perhaps matching TRBD2 (6 bases). The CDR3 runs to 15 residues. Trimming removed 2 bases from V and 2 bases from J, with 10 bases in between. Per the germline V gene, CDR1 is MNHEY and CDR2 is SVGEGT.

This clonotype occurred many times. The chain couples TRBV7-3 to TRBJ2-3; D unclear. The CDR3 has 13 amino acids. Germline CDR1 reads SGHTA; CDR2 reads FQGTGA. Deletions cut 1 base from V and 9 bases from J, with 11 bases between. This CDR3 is CASSLMVYDTQYF. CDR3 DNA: TGTGCCAGCAGCTTAATGGTGTATGACACGCAGTATTTT.

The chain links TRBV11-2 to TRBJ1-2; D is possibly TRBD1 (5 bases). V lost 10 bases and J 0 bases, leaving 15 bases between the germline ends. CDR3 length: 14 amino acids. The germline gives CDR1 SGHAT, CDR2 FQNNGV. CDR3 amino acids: CATRVGGTNYGYTF. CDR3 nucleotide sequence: TGTGCCACCCGCGTTGGGGGAACTAACTATGGCTACACCTTC.